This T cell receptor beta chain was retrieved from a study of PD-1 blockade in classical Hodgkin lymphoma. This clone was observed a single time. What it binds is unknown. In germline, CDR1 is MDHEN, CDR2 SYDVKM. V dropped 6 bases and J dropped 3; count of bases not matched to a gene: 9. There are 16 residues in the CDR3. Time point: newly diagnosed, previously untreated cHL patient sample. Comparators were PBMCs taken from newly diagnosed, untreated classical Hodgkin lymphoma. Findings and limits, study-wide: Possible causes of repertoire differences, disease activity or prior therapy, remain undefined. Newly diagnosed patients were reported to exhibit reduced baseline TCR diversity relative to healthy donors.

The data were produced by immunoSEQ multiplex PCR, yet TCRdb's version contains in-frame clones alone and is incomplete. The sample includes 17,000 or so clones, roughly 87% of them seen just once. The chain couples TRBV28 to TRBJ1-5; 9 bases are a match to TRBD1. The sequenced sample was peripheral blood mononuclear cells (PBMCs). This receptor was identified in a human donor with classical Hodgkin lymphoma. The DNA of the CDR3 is TGTGCCAGCAGAACCTCGGACAGGGGAGACAATCAGCCCCAGCATTTT. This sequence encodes CASRTSDRGDNQPQHF.